A single sample gave rise to the 6 T cell receptor beta chains below, sequenced in a study of vaccination effects on CD4 cells after COVID-19. These receptors' targets are unknown. Sequencing used immunoSEQ multiplex PCR; TCRdb keeps in-frame clones, though not all of them. Among tens of thousands of clones listed, roughly four fifths were seen once. Once cultured for about 9 days, the cells underwent separation to obtain CD4+ T cells. This material consisted of CD4+ T cells from PBMCs cultured without peptide, taken before COVID-19 vaccination. These receptors all stem from a human donor who had a prior SARS-CoV-2 infection.

This chain links TRBV7-2 with TRBJ1-2; D is ambiguous. V dropped 1 base and J dropped 7 bases, with 13 bases sitting between them. The length of the CDR3 is 14 residues. Germline values: CDR1 SGHTA, CDR2 FQGNSA. The CDR3 protein is CASSLGATTGGYTF. CDR3 nucleotides: TGTGCCAGCAGCTTAGGGGCTACAACGGGTGGCTACACCTTC.

This chain joins TRBV12-5 and TRBJ2-3, with D uncertain. Germline loops: CDR1 LGHNT, CDR2 FRNRAP. This CDR3 contains 13 residues. Trimming took off 1 base at V and 2 bases at J, with 4 bases between the two ends. The CDR3: CASGLAYTDTQYF. As DNA, the CDR3 is TGTGCTAGTGGTTTGGCATACACAGATACGCAGTATTTT.

The chain uses TRBV9 and TRBJ2-7; possibly TRBD1 for D (7 bases). The CDR3 covers 15 residues. V gave up 4 bases and J gave up 1 base, with 15 bases separating them. Germline assignment: CDR1 SGDLS and CDR2 YYNGEE. CDR3 DNA sequence: TGTGCCAGCAGCCCCGGAGGGACAGTTTCCTACGAGCAGTACTTC. It codes for CASSPGGTVSYEQYF.

The chain links TRBV27 to TRBJ2-3, with 12 bases lining up with TRBD2. The CDR3 totals 18 residues. The junction had 9 bases not matched to a gene; V was cut back by 0 bases and J by 5 bases. Germline CDR1 MNHEY, CDR2 SMNVEV (reference sequence). As DNA, the CDR3 is TGTGCCAGCAGTTTATCGTACCCTAGCGGGAGGGGGGTAGATACGCAGTATTTT. Translating gives CASSLSYPSGRGVDTQYF.

J is TRBJ2-3 and V is TRBV5-4, with no clear D. There are 14 residues in the CDR3. Germline CDR1 is SGHNT and CDR2 is YYREEE (reference sequence). Trimming shortened V by 1 base and J by 2 bases, and 8 bases separated the two germline ends. The CDR3 DNA reads as TGTGCCAGCAGCTTGTCACAGTACACAGATACGCAGTATTTT. This codes for CASSLSQYTDTQYF.

This clone came up once. The chain employs TRBV2 and TRBJ1-2; 7 nucleotides agree with TRBD1. The CDR3 sequence is 15 residues long. Germline V gives CDR1 SNHLY, CDR2 FYNNEI. V shed 5 bases, J shed 3 bases, and the junction held 9 bases outside the gene matches. CDR3 residues: CASSSQGSSYYGYTF. Here the CDR3 DNA reads TGTGCCAGCAGTTCACAGGGGTCCTCGTACTATGGCTACACCTTC.